This T cell receptor (beta chain) was documented in a study of blood T cells in healthy people across ages. Isolation yielded PBMCs, at least 7 million per sample, in every case. Using a J-beta primer mix together with a sample-barcoded 5' primer, a second PCR was run for roughly 6 to 12 cycles. Each CDR3 protein gets one entry after TCRdb re-called the 5' RACE reads with MiXCR. The sample comprises hundreds of thousands of distinct CDR3 sequences, more than 40% of which are singletons, and approximately 19% rests with the top ten. Many counts were recorded for this clonotype. V trimming: 0 bases; J trimming: 3 bases; junction bases outside the gene matches: 0. The germline V gene encodes CDR1 SGHRS and CDR2 YFSETQ. There are 14 residues in the CDR3.

Sequenced: blood. The chain uses TRBV5-1 and TRBJ2-7, with TRBD2 matching 10 bases. The receptor was isolated from a man in his sixties in good health. Written as DNA, the CDR3 is TGCGCCAGCAGCTTGGGGACTAGCGGCTACGAGCAGTACTTC. Amino acid sequence: CASSLGTSGYEQYF.